Below are 6 T cell receptor beta chains sequenced from a single sample in a study of a mutant IDH1 vaccine in newly diagnosed glioma. Specified time point: week 11, during vaccination. Vaccination comprised doses that each held 300 ug of mutant IDH1 20-mer peptide, plus topical imiquimod. This table comes from immunoSEQ multiplex PCR, and its TCRdb copy is limited to in-frame clones, with some not included. This table has 40,000 to 55,000 clones, 91% appearing once. These receptors have no known antigen. This sample comprised PBMCs, obtained from a glioma patient whose treatment included an IDH1 peptide vaccine. The origin of the receptors is a man over 45 with glioma.

This sequence joins TRBV9 and TRBJ2-2, with TRBD1 matching over 8 bases. The CDR3 runs to 17 residues. CDR1 SGDLS and CDR2 YYNGEE come from the germline V gene. The V gene end was trimmed by 3 bases and the J gene end by 1 base; junction bases not matched to a gene: 8. Here the CDR3 reads CASSEPRDRQNTGELFF. DNA of the CDR3: TGTGCCAGCAGCGAGCCCCGGGACAGGCAGAACACCGGGGAGCTGTTTTTT. Looking up the rest from reference TRBV9 and TRBJ2-2 gives the full variable domain: DSGVTQTPKHLITATGQRVTLRCSPRSGDLSVYWYQQSLDQGLQFLIQYYNGEERAKGNILERFSAQQFPDLHSELNLSSLELGDSALYFCASSEPRDRQNTGELFFGEGSRLTVL.

V usage is TRBV5-8 and J usage is TRBJ2-2; D may be TRBD1 (5 bases). Per the germline V gene, CDR1 is SGHTS and CDR2 is YDEGEE. Trimming removed 2 bases from V and 1 base from J, with 15 bases in between. The CDR3 contains 17 residues. CDR3 protein: CASSFWGSRLNTGELFF. The CDR3 DNA reads as TGTGCCAGCAGCTTTTGGGGCTCAAGACTGAACACCGGGGAGCTGTTTTTT.

The rearrangement links TRBV28 to TRBJ1-1, with 8 bases that match TRBD1. The CDR3 sequence is 14 residues long. The germline CDR1 and CDR2 sequences are MDHEN and SYDVKM. V shed 5 bases and J 5 bases; nucleotides not matched to a gene: 7. CDR3 loop: CASSVRGPGTEAFF. In DNA, the CDR3 is TGTGCCAGCAGTGTCAGGGGGCCGGGTACTGAAGCTTTCTTT.

The J gene is TRBJ1-3, the V gene TRBV5-1; 7 bases line up with TRBD1. Germline V lookup: CDR1 SGHRS, CDR2 YFSETQ. There are 14 residues in the CDR3. V dropped 1 base and J dropped 3; count of bases not matched to a gene: 1. The CDR3 DNA follows: TGCGCCAGCAGCTTGACAGGGGATGGAAACACCATATATTTT. Translated: CASSLTGDGNTIYF.

The chain couples TRBV2 to TRBJ2-5, with 14 bases that match TRBD2. The CDR3 is 17 amino acids. CDR1 SNHLY and CDR2 FYNNEI come from the germline V gene. The trim removed 6 bases at V and 5 bases at J, leaving 11 bases unmatched. The CDR3 is CASRDLTSGGALETQYF. CDR3 DNA: TGTGCCAGCAGGGATCTGACTAGCGGGGGGGCCCTGGAGACCCAGTACTTC.

V gene TRBV15 combines with J gene TRBJ2-1; no clear D. CDR1 and CDR2 from the germline V gene are LNHNV and YYDKDF (reference sequence). The CDR3 runs to 12 residues. V lost 6 bases, J lost 9 bases, and 12 bases lay in between. In nucleotides, the CDR3 is TGTGCCACCAGTAATCGAGCGCGTGAGCAGTTCTTC. This sequence encodes CATSNRAREQFF. Complete variable domain (other parts from reference TRBV15 and TRBJ2-1): DAMVIQNPRYQVTQFGKPVTLSCSQTLNHNVMYWYQQKSSQAPKLLFHYYDKDFNNEADTPDNFQSRRPNTSFCFLDIRSPGLGDTAMYLCATSNRAREQFFGPGTRLTVL.